These 21 T cell receptor beta chains were all obtained from the same sample, sequenced in a study of T-cell reconstitution after alpha-beta-depleted transplantation in children. The library targeted TCRbeta and was prepared with unique molecular identifiers. TCRdb re-called the PCR reads through MiXCR, storing one row per CDR3 protein. The table includes some 400,000 distinct CDR3 sequences, 20% detected once. Material: PBMCs from the stem cell graft donor, obtained from the stem cell graft. Source of these receptors: a human donor who donated a stem cell graft to a child with acute myeloid leukemia.

This clonotype was recorded at least ten times. The V gene is TRBV29-1, the J gene TRBJ2-3; no clear D. Germline V lookup: CDR1 SQVTM, CDR2 ANQGSEA. V was cut by 6 bases and J by 2 bases, with 18 bases left in between. This CDR3 spans 15 amino acids. The CDR3 reads CSVFGQPENTDTQYF. CDR3 bases: TGCAGCGTATTTGGGCAACCCGAAAACACAGATACGCAGTATTTT.

The chain couples TRBV4-1 to TRBJ2-1; no definite D call. V shed 0 bases and J shed 7 bases, with 13 bases lying between them. The CDR3 has 15 residues. Germline V gene data show CDR1 as MGHRA and CDR2 as YSYEKL. DNA of the CDR3: TGCGCCAGCAGCCAAGATCTCGGTAGTAGGAATGAGCAGTTCTTC. Encoded protein: CASSQDLGSRNEQFF.

The chain recombines TRBV20-1 with TRBJ2-7; 9 positions agree with TRBD2. V lost 3 bases to trimming and J lost 7 bases; unmatched junction nucleotides: 7. Germline V gene sequence: CDR1 DFQATT, CDR2 SNEGSKA (reference sequence). The CDR3 has 13 residues. In DNA form, the CDR3 reads TGCAGTGCTAGGGCGGGAGGGCCTTGGGAGCAGTACTTC. The encoded protein is CSARAGGPWEQYF.

This clonotype was observed many times. This chain links TRBV6-4 with TRBJ2-3; TRBD2 is a possible D gene (6 bases). The germline V and J ends were trimmed by 5 bases and 2 bases, with 11 bases remaining between them. Per germline, CDR1 MRHNA and CDR2 SNTAGT. This CDR3 is 14 amino acids long. The CDR3 nucleotides are TGTGCCAGCAGTTCTAGCGACCACACAGATACGCAGTATTTT. Translating gives CASSSSDHTDTQYF.

The chain combines TRBV20-1 with TRBJ2-7; 16 nucleotides match TRBD2. This CDR3 region has 15 residues. Per germline, CDR1 DFQATT and CDR2 SNEGSKA (reference sequence). Trimming removed 5 bases from V and 4 bases from J; junction bases left unmatched: 5. CDR3 nucleotides: TGCAGTGCTCGTATGGGACTAGCGGGAGGGTACGAGCAGTACTTC. It encodes CSARMGLAGGYEQYF.

This clonotype was seen only a few times. CDR3 residues: CASTRTGQGTGELFF. CDR3 nucleotides: TGTGCCAGCACCCGGACAGGGCAGGGCACCGGGGAGCTGTTTTTT. The chain couples TRBV12-3 or TRBV12-4 to TRBJ2-2, with 8 bases aligning to TRBD1. The ends lost 7 bases at V and 4 bases at J; junction bases unmatched: 8. This CDR3 contains 15 residues.

The chain couples TRBV2 to TRBJ2-1; 9 nucleotides align to TRBD2. The V gene end was trimmed by 6 bases and the J gene end by 8 bases; junction bases not matched to a gene: 11. This CDR3 region has 15 residues. CDR1 is SNHLY and CDR2 is FYNNEI in the germline V gene. Here the CDR3 reads CASSKGLAAFDEQFF. CDR3 bases: TGTGCCAGCAGCAAGGGACTAGCCGCCTTCGATGAGCAGTTCTTC.

The chain has TRBV4-1 and TRBJ1-5, with D hard to call. V was cut by 3 bases and J by 2 bases, with 8 bases left in between. Looked up from germline, CDR1 is MGHRA and CDR2 is YSYEKL. The CDR3 is made up of 14 amino acids. The CDR3 sequence: CASSQTQGNQPQHF. The CDR3 nucleotides are TGCGCCAGCAGCCAGACCCAGGGCAATCAGCCCCAGCATTTT.

This chain connects TRBV29-1 to TRBJ2-7, with D tentatively TRBD1 (6 bases). Germline CDR1 reads SQVTM; CDR2 reads ANQGSEA. The CDR3 is 10 amino acids. V was cut by 7 bases and J by 6 bases, with 10 bases left in between. CDR3 loop: CSARGAEQYF. Here the CDR3 DNA reads TGCAGCGCCAGGGGCGCCGAGCAGTACTTC.

This clonotype was counted only a few times. This sequence joins TRBV12-3 or TRBV12-4 and TRBJ2-7, with 7 bases identical to TRBD1. Trimming cost V 6 bases and J 4 bases; bases outside gene matches: 6. The CDR3 loop spans 13 amino acids. CDR3 in amino acids: CASRSGQLYEQYF. Here the CDR3 DNA reads TGTGCCAGCAGGTCGGGACAGTTATACGAGCAGTACTTC.

The genes are TRBV20-1 and TRBJ1-5; 8 nucleotides align to TRBD1. CDR3 length: 18 residues. V shed 2 bases, J shed 2 bases, and the junction held 14 bases outside the gene matches. Per the germline V gene, CDR1 is DFQATT and CDR2 is SNEGSKA (reference sequence). This chain's CDR3 is CSARTTGVGLKGNQPQHF. DNA of the CDR3: TGCAGTGCTAGAACGACAGGGGTGGGTTTGAAGGGCAATCAGCCCCAGCATTTT.

This clonotype has only a few counts. The chain recombines TRBV10-2 with TRBJ2-1; 10 nucleotides align to TRBD2. V trimming: 6 bases; J trimming: 4 bases; junction bases outside the gene matches: 6. This CDR3 is 15 amino acids long. Germline V lookup: CDR1 WSHSY, CDR2 SAAADI. CDR3 nucleotides: TGCGCCAGCAGAACCGGGACTAGCGTGTACAATGAGCAGTTCTTC. Translated: CASRTGTSVYNEQFF.

The chain couples TRBV7-9 to TRBJ2-7; the match to TRBD2 covers 9 bases. CDR1 and CDR2 from the germline V gene are SEHNR and FQNEAQ (reference sequence). V was pared by 0 bases and J by 0 bases, with 3 bases of the junction left unmatched. CDR3 length equals 16 residues. For the CDR3, the DNA is TGTGCCAGCAGCTTAGCCCTAGCGGGAAACTCCTACGAGCAGTACTTC. It is translated as CASSLALAGNSYEQYF.

This clonotype was observed a few times. The chain links TRBV29-1 to TRBJ2-5; D gene uncertain. The germline V gene encodes CDR1 SQVTM and CDR2 ANQGSEA. V shed 3 bases and J shed 7 bases, with 9 bases lying between them. The CDR3 runs to 11 residues. CDR3 coding DNA: TGCAGCGTTGACGCAGACGGGACCCAGTACTTC. The encoded protein is CSVDADGTQYF.

For this clonotype: Mismatch with germline at one junction end may stem from a read error. V gene TRBV20-1 combines with J gene TRBJ2-1, with TRBD2 matching 10 bases. Germline loops: CDR1 DFQATT, CDR2 SNEGSKA (reference sequence). The CDR3 length is 17 residues. CDR3 coding DNA: TGCTGTGCTAGGGCCCCGCCGCCTAGCGGGAGTTTTAATGAGCAGTTCTTC. This codes for CCARAPPPSGSFNEQFF.

This clonotype was seen a handful of times. The V call is TRBV12-3 or TRBV12-4, the J call TRBJ2-2; D not certain. The ends were cut back, 1 base at V and 7 bases at J, with 7 bases in the middle. This CDR3 has 13 residues. DNA for the CDR3: TGTGCCAGCAGTTTAGGGTGGAGCGGGGAGCTGTTTTTT. Translation: CASSLGWSGELFF.

In its sample, this clonotype was seen a few times. This chain joins TRBV27 and TRBJ2-5, with D perhaps matching TRBD1 (6 bases). The V end lost 5 bases, the J end lost 1 base, and 14 bases lay between the germline ends. Germline CDR1 reads MNHEY; CDR2 reads SMNVEV (reference sequence). The CDR3 is made up of 15 amino acids. CDR3 sequence (DNA): TGTGCCAGCAGTACGGCAGGGGTGATCCAAGAGACCCAGTACTTC. Encoded protein: CASSTAGVIQETQYF.

This clonotype was detected ten times or more. V and J are TRBV12-3 or TRBV12-4 and TRBJ2-1; no firm D call. The CDR3 sequence is 11 residues long. V was cut by 6 bases and J by 9 bases, with 9 bases left in between. The DNA for the CDR3 is TGTGCCAGCAGCCCTGGGATTGAGCAGTTCTTC. Protein product: CASSPGIEQFF.

The CDR3 DNA reads TGTGCCACCAGCAGAGAGGCAGGCTCTGGAAACACCATATATTTT. As protein: CATSREAGSGNTIYF. V gene TRBV15 combines with J gene TRBJ1-3, with no clear D. Germline assignment: CDR1 LNHNV and CDR2 YYDKDF (reference sequence). The V gene lost 0 bases and the J gene lost 0 bases, with 6 bases spanning the gap. The CDR3 runs 15 residues.

This clonotype was seen a few times. The genes are TRBV4-2 and TRBJ2-1; D is perhaps TRBD2 (6 bases). Deletions cut 1 base from V and 8 bases from J, with 21 bases between. Germline CDR1 reads LGHNA; CDR2 reads YNFKEQ. The CDR3 contains 17 residues. This chain's CDR3 is CASSQVNSGVSFDEQFF. As DNA, the CDR3 is TGTGCCAGCAGCCAAGTAAATAGCGGAGTAAGTTTTGATGAGCAGTTCTTC.

This clonotype appeared a few times. V and J are TRBV29-1 and TRBJ2-3; 11 bases match TRBD2. With 6 bases clipped from V and 0 bases from J, the junction kept 5 bases outside the gene matches. The CDR3 contains 15 residues. In germline, CDR1 is SQVTM, CDR2 ANQGSEA. The CDR3 loop reads CSVAGTSGSTDTQYF. The CDR3 DNA follows: TGCAGCGTGGCCGGGACTAGCGGTAGCACAGATACGCAGTATTTT.